Below are 23 T cell receptor beta chains sequenced from a single sample in a study of cytomegalovirus exposure and HLA in healthy donors. With 60 Vbeta and 13 Jbeta primers, the PCR was carried out. TCRdb's copy holds only in-frame clones and misses some; the assay was immunoSEQ multiplex PCR. The data show fewer than 250,000 clones, roughly 82% seen once. Material: PBMCs. Source of these receptors: a man aged 35 to 55 in good health and CMV-seropositive.

This chain links TRBV29-1 with TRBJ1-1, with D tentatively TRBD1 (5 bases). Trimming left V 6 bases short and J 4 bases short, with 9 bases between. The CDR3 is 11 amino acids. Germline CDR1 and CDR2: SQVTM and ANQGSEA. The CDR3 DNA reads as TGCAGCGTCTCTAGGGGCACTGAAGCTTTCTTT. Translating it yields CSVSRGTEAFF.

The chain joins TRBV19 to TRBJ1-1; D not resolved. Trimming cost V 1 base and J 2 bases, with 11 bases left between them. The CDR3 length is 15 residues. CDR1 and CDR2 (germline): LNHDA, SQIVND (reference sequence). The DNA of the CDR3 is TGTGCCAGTAGTATAGGAGGGCTACTTAACACTGAAGCTTTCTTT. The encoded protein is CASSIGGLLNTEAFF.

The chain employs TRBV30 and TRBJ2-2, with D perhaps matching TRBD2 (6 bases). CDR3 length: 15 amino acids. Germline V gives CDR1 GTSNPN, CDR2 SVGIG (reference sequence). V was clipped by 8 bases and J by 7 bases, with 23 bases between them. Here the CDR3 reads CALQLSGLDSGELFF. The CDR3 DNA is TGTGCCCTGCAACTAAGCGGGTTAGACAGCGGGGAGCTGTTTTTT.

The rearrangement links TRBV5-1 to TRBJ1-5; tentative D call: TRBD1 (6 bases). This CDR3 has 15 residues. Trimming removed 1 base at V and 7 bases at J, with 15 bases between. Looked up from germline, CDR1 is SGHRS and CDR2 is YFSETQ. CDR3 sequence: CASSLRGGTEQPQHF. For the CDR3, the DNA is TGCGCCAGCAGCTTGAGGGGGGGGACGGAGCAGCCCCAGCATTTT.

CDR3 sequence reads: CASSFGTGKATNEKLFF. The CDR3 DNA reads TGTGCCAGCAGCTTCGGGACAGGGAAAGCAACTAATGAAAAACTGTTTTTT. V is TRBV5-8 and J is TRBJ1-4; 9 bases are shared with TRBD1. This CDR3 contains 17 residues. V dropped 2 bases and J dropped 0; count of bases not matched to a gene: 5. The germline V gene encodes CDR1 SGHTS and CDR2 YDEGEE.

The chain combines TRBV27 with TRBJ2-7; TRBD2 matches at 14 bases. The CDR3 contains 18 residues. Per germline, CDR1 MNHEY and CDR2 SMNVEV (reference sequence). Trimming cost V 5 bases and J 7 bases; bases outside gene matches: 16. The CDR3 is CASSLGTSGSPLYGEQYF. The CDR3 DNA reads as TGTGCCAGCAGTCTTGGGACTAGCGGGAGCCCCTTATATGGAGAGCAGTACTTC.

J is TRBJ2-7 and V is TRBV6-5; TRBD2 matches at 13 bases. CDR1 is MNHEY and CDR2 is SVGAGI in the germline V gene. Trimming took 5 bases from V and 11 from J; bases not matched to a gene: 6. CDR3 size: 13 residues. The CDR3 spells CASSPGLAGVKYF. The CDR3, as DNA: TGTGCCAGCAGTCCTGGACTAGCGGGAGTAAAGTACTTC.

The chain couples TRBV11-2 to TRBJ1-6; D is uncertain. Germline loops: CDR1 SGHAT, CDR2 FQNNGV. The CDR3 loop spans 15 amino acids. V lost 4 bases and J 5 bases, leaving 12 bases between the germline ends. The CDR3 here is CASSSDRGHNSPLHF. The CDR3 region has the DNA TGTGCCAGCAGCTCGGACCGGGGTCATAATTCACCCCTCCACTTT.

V gene TRBV7-9 combines with J gene TRBJ2-7; 8 bases line up with TRBD1. The CDR3 contains 13 residues. CDR1 and CDR2 (germline): SEHNR, FQNEAQ (reference sequence). Losses at the gene ends were 5 bases for V and 5 bases for J; bases not matched to a gene: 5. In DNA, the CDR3 is TGTGCCAGCAGCCAGGGGGCTCTGGACGAGCAGTACGTC. It codes for CASSQGALDEQYV.

The DNA of the CDR3 is TGTGCCAGCAGCTCCCGGACGGGACTAGCGATTAATGAGCAGTTCTTC. Its translation: CASSSRTGLAINEQFF. The V call is TRBV9, the J call TRBJ2-1; 10 positions match TRBD2. The CDR3 runs 16 residues. V lost 4 bases, J lost 7 bases, and 11 bases stayed unmatched. Germline V CDR1 and CDR2: SGDLS, YYNGEE.

This clone is medium-sized in the sample. The chain carries TRBV19 and TRBJ2-7, with 10 bases identical to TRBD1. V dropped 7 bases and J dropped 2; count of bases not matched to a gene: 2. The length of the CDR3 is 13 residues. Per the germline V gene, CDR1 is LNHDA and CDR2 is SQIVND (reference sequence). This chain's CDR3 is CASTGTGAYEQYF. CDR3 sequence (DNA): TGTGCCAGTACCGGGACAGGGGCCTACGAGCAGTACTTC.

This rearrangement joins TRBV7-9 to TRBJ1-2, with D possibly being TRBD1 (5 bases). Trimming cost V 1 base and J 3 bases, with 18 bases left between them. The CDR3 is made up of 17 amino acids. Germline CDR1 reads SEHNR; CDR2 reads FQNEAQ (reference sequence). DNA for the CDR3: TGTGCCAGCAGCTTAGTGGGCGGCAGGGCTCGGGACTATGGCTACACCTTC. Its translation is CASSLVGGRARDYGYTF.

The chain carries TRBV9 and TRBJ2-1, with 8 bases aligning to TRBD2. Germline V gives CDR1 SGDLS, CDR2 YYNGEE. The CDR3 consists of 17 residues. After removal of 4 bases from V and 0 bases from J, the junction contained 9 bases not matched to a gene. The CDR3 DNA sequence: TGTGCCAGCAGCCCGCAACCCACTAGCGGCTCCTACAATGAGCAGTTCTTC. This sequence encodes CASSPQPTSGSYNEQFF.

This chain connects TRBV18 to TRBJ1-1, with TRBD1 as a possible D gene (5 bases). This CDR3 comprises 15 residues. The germline CDR1 and CDR2 sequences are KGHSH and LQKENI. The V and J ends lost 3 bases and 4 bases respectively, with 15 bases between them. The DNA for the CDR3 is TGTGCCAGCTCACCGACAGAAAAATTACGCACTGAAGCTTTCTTT. The encoded protein is CASSPTEKLRTEAFF.

The J gene is TRBJ2-4, the V gene TRBV5-1, with 8 bases aligning to TRBD2. The CDR3 loop spans 16 amino acids. Germline V gene data show CDR1 as SGHRS and CDR2 as YFSETQ. V gave up 2 bases and J gave up 9 bases; unmatched junction bases: 13. This chain's CDR3 is CASSFQAGAENGIQYF. In DNA form, the CDR3 reads TGCGCCAGCAGCTTTCAAGCGGGAGCCGAAAATGGCATTCAGTACTTC.

The rearrangement joins TRBV6-1 to TRBJ2-3; perhaps TRBD2 as D (6 bases). Trimming left V 11 bases short and J 2 bases short, with 11 bases between. The CDR3 has 12 residues. Germline CDR1 and CDR2: MNHNS and SASEGT. The CDR3 here is CAAGSATDTQYF. In nucleotides, the CDR3 is TGTGCCGCGGGAAGCGCCACAGATACGCAGTATTTT.

The genes are TRBV5-6 and TRBJ1-1, with 8 bases lining up with TRBD1. With V trimmed by 2 bases and J by 1 base, 7 bases remained unmatched. Germline V gene data show CDR1 as SGHDT and CDR2 as YYEEEE. The CDR3 has 16 amino acids. In DNA, the CDR3 is TGTGCCAGCAGCTTTATACCGGGACAGGAGAACACTGAAGCTTTCTTT. Translated: CASSFIPGQENTEAFF.

This clone has just a few counts. The CDR3 here is CATTYRKKETQYF. The DNA of the CDR3 is TGTGCCACCACCTATAGAAAAAAAGAGACCCAGTACTTC. The chain employs TRBV30 and TRBJ2-5; the D is unclear. Germline-derived CDR1 and CDR2 are GTSNPN and SVGIG (reference sequence). The V end lost 8 bases, the J end lost 3 bases, and 16 bases lay between the germline ends. The CDR3 totals 13 residues.

This chain connects TRBV11-3 to TRBJ2-2, with 7 bases fitting TRBD1. The CDR3 is 15 amino acids. V lost 4 bases to trimming and J lost 1 base; unmatched junction nucleotides: 3. Germline CDR1 is SGHNT and CDR2 is YENEEA. The CDR3 loop reads CASSYRDRNTGELFF. CDR3 sequence (DNA): TGTGCCAGCAGCTATCGGGACAGGAACACCGGGGAGCTGTTTTTT.

The rearrangement joins TRBV4-1 to TRBJ1-1; the D is unclear. The germline V and J ends were trimmed by 3 bases and 5 bases, with 16 bases remaining between them. The CDR3 covers 15 residues. CDR1 and CDR2 from the germline V gene are MGHRA and YSYEKL. CDR3 in amino acids: CASSHPGRSWTEAFF. The CDR3 region has the DNA TGCGCCAGCAGCCACCCGGGGAGGAGTTGGACTGAAGCTTTCTTT.

This rearrangement joins TRBV2 to TRBJ2-3, with 9 nucleotides matching TRBD1. Germline V gene data show CDR1 as SNHLY and CDR2 as FYNNEI. The CDR3 length is 14 residues. V shed 8 bases and J 5 bases; nucleotides not matched to a gene: 8. CDR3 loop: CASAAGQGIDTQYF. Here the CDR3 DNA reads TGTGCCAGCGCGGCGGGACAGGGTATAGATACGCAGTATTTT.

The chain combines TRBV5-4 with TRBJ1-1; 11 bases match TRBD1. Germline CDR1 is SGHNT and CDR2 is YYREEE (reference sequence). Losses at the gene ends were 4 bases for V and 2 bases for J; bases not matched to a gene: 4. The CDR3 sequence is 15 residues long. The CDR3 DNA reads as TGTGCCAGCAGCGGGACAGGGGGAGGTAACACTGAAGCTTTCTTT. Its translation is CASSGTGGGNTEAFF.

This clone has just one count. The gene calls are TRBV5-6 and TRBJ1-2; no clear D. V was pared by 2 bases and J by 8 bases, with 7 bases between. The CDR3 loop spans 11 amino acids. Germline V gene data show CDR1 as SGHDT and CDR2 as YYEEEE. CDR3 region: CASSFSEGYTF. The CDR3 coding sequence is TGTGCCAGCAGCTTTTCGGAGGGCTACACCTTC.